This T cell receptor (beta chain) was observed in a study of Ad26.COV2.S vaccination and SARS-CoV-2 variants. Overall study: Administration of Ad26.COV2.S was intramuscular, either once or twice 56 days apart.

TCRdb keeps only in-frame clones here, not all; method: immunoSEQ multiplex PCR. The sample holds about 350,000 clones, more than 85% seen once. Per germline, CDR1 SGHDT and CDR2 YYEEEE. V dropped 4 bases and J dropped 3 bases, with 16 bases sitting between them. The CDR3 loop spans 15 amino acids. As for treatment: 15 to 20 received Ad26.COV2.S at low or high dose, single or two shots; about five received placebo; per-sample allocation not given. Each sample was drawn 63 days after the first injection (of vaccine or placebo). Recruitment in Boston yielded a donor of adult age, 18-55 years. The sequences come from peripheral blood, collected in a trial of Ad26.COV2.S vaccine versus placebo. The origin of this receptor is a person between 18 and 65 years old who received the Ad26.COV2.S COVID-19 vaccine or a placebo. The V call is TRBV5-6, the J call TRBJ1-1, with D unclear. CDR3 bases: TGTGCCAGCAGCGGTATGTTGGGGTATGACACTGAAGCTTTCTTT. This encodes CASSGMLGYDTEAFF.